Listed below are T cell receptor beta chains from one sample, sequenced in a study of shared clonotypes between healthy human individuals. Some clones are missing from TCRdb's copy, which holds only in-frame ones; the method was immunoSEQ multiplex PCR. The sample lists under 2,000,000 clones; about 95% were seen once. Material for sequencing was naive CD8+ T cells sorted from blood. The receptors here all came from a man aged 18 to 30 in good health. Both conserved end residues are part of each CDR3. A D gene is named only where the DNA matches it firmly. The size of a clone is reported for some rows only, either as once, few or many, or as a class for expanded clones.

len	abundance	j_gene	v_gene	d_gene	CDR3nt	CDR3aa
16	.	TRBJ1-2	TRBV9	TRBD1	TGTGCCAGCAGCGTAGGGGGGACAGCCGCTAACTATGGCTACACCTTC	CASSVGGTAANYGYTF
17	once	TRBJ2-3	TRBV9	TRBD2	TGTGCCAGCAGCGTAGTTGCGGGAGGGCCGGTGCCAGATACGCAGTATTTT	CASSVVAGGPVPDTQYF
14	.	TRBJ2-7	TRBV19	TRBD1	TGTGCCAGTAAACCGGGACAGGGGTACTACGAGCAGTACTTC	CASKPGQGYYEQYF
17	.	TRBJ2-1	TRBV4-1	.	TGCGCCAGCAGCCCCATTGGAGTCCAAAGCTCCTACAATGAGCAGTTCTTC	CASSPIGVQSSYNEQFF
16	.	TRBJ2-3	TRBV25-1	TRBD2	TGTGCCAGCAGTGAAGTAGCGGGGGGGAGCACAGATACGCAGTATTTT	CASSEVAGGSTDTQYF
14	few	TRBJ1-5	TRBV28	.	TGTGCCAGCAGTTTCCATGCGGCTAATCAGCCCCAGCATTTT	CASSFHAANQPQHF
17	.	TRBJ2-3	TRBV27	TRBD1	TGTGCCAGCAGTTTCCGAGTCACACAGGGGGCCACAGATACGCAGTATTTT	CASSFRVTQGATDTQYF
13	.	TRBJ2-7	TRBV7-2	.	TGTGCCAGCAGCTGGGACCCCACCAACGAGCAGTACTTC	CASSWDPTNEQYF
12	.	TRBJ2-7	TRBV6-6	.	TGTGCCTCCCAGGCCTCAACCTACGAGCAGTACTTC	CASQASTYEQYF
14	.	TRBJ1-1	TRBV6-5	TRBD1	TGTGCCAGCATTGACAGGGGGGGAAACACTGAAGCTTTCTTT	CASIDRGGNTEAFF
13	.	TRBJ1-3	TRBV29-1	.	TGCAGCGTTGACCCAGGCTCTGGAAACACCATATATTTT	CSVDPGSGNTIYF
11	.	TRBJ1-1	TRBV29-1	TRBD1	TGCAGCGTTGAACGGACAGGGGGGGCCTTCTTT	CSVERTGGAFF
18	.	TRBJ2-1	TRBV5-1	TRBD1	TGCGCCAGCAGCTTTCGTGACAGGGGGCATGGGTCCTACAATGAGCAGTTCTTC	CASSFRDRGHGSYNEQFF
13	.	TRBJ2-4	TRBV14	.	TGTGCCAGCAGCCAAGAATACGGGAACATTCAGTACTTC	CASSQEYGNIQYF
14	.	TRBJ2-7	TRBV27	TRBD1	TGTGCCAGCAGTCCTATGGGACAGTCCTACGAGCAGTACTTC	CASSPMGQSYEQYF
18	.	TRBJ2-3	TRBV7-9	TRBD2	TGTGCCAGCAGCTCTCCCGGGACTAGCGGGAGACTTGAAGATACGCAGTATTTT	CASSSPGTSGRLEDTQYF
11	.	TRBJ1-1	TRBV29-1	.	TGCAGCGTTCTGGGGAACACTGAAGCTTTCTTT	CSVLGNTEAFF
15	.	TRBJ2-2	TRBV27	TRBD2	TGTGCCAGCAGTTTATTGGCGGGGGAGGCCGGGGAGCTGTTTTTT	CASSLLAGEAGELFF
14	.	TRBJ1-6	TRBV25-1	.	TGTGCCAGCAGTGAATGGGGTACGGATTCACCCCTCCACTTT	CASSEWGTDSPLHF
16	.	TRBJ1-1	TRBV28	TRBD1	TGTGCCAGCAGCTCACATAAGGACAGGGTGGACACTGAAGCTTTCTTT	CASSSHKDRVDTEAFF
16	.	TRBJ2-1	TRBV6-5	TRBD1	TGTGCCAGCAGTTACTTCGCAGGGGGCTCCTACAATGAGCAGTTCTTC	CASSYFAGGSYNEQFF
14	.	TRBJ2-5	TRBV7-9	.	TGTGCCAGCAGCTTAGTTCACGGACAAGAGACCCAGTACTTC	CASSLVHGQETQYF
16	.	TRBJ2-7	TRBV27	TRBD1	TGTGCCAGCAGTATACGACAGGGGTTTGCGATGTTCGAGCAGTACTTC	CASSIRQGFAMFEQYF
15	once	TRBJ1-2	TRBV7-6	TRBD1	TGTGCCAGCAGCTTAGCTGGGACAGGCGCCTATGGCTACACCTTC	CASSLAGTGAYGYTF
15	.	TRBJ2-7	TRBV27	TRBD1	TGTGCCAGCAGTCACGGGACAGGGAGGGACCACGAGCAGTACTTC	CASSHGTGRDHEQYF
18	.	TRBJ2-3	TRBV28	TRBD2	TGTGCCAGCAGTTTATATAGGTCGCTAGCGGGGAGCACAGATACGCAGTATTTT	CASSLYRSLAGSTDTQYF
16	.	TRBJ2-1	TRBV9	.	TGTGCCAGCAGCCCCCGACTGACAGGAACATACAATGAGCAGTTCTTC	CASSPRLTGTYNEQFF
18	once	TRBJ2-3	TRBV28	.	TGTGCCAGCTGCCCGGGACCGAGCCTCGGGGAATTCACAGATACGCAGTATTTT	CASCPGPSLGEFTDTQYF
13	.	TRBJ2-5	TRBV27	.	TGTGCCAGCAGTTTAAACAGCCAAGAGACCCAGTACTTC	CASSLNSQETQYF
14	.	TRBJ1-2	TRBV6-6	.	TGTGCCAGCAGTTTGACCGGGACTCACTATGGCTACACCTTC	CASSLTGTHYGYTF
14	.	TRBJ2-7	TRBV6-1	.	TGTGCCAGCAGTGAAACCGGGCCGTTGGTCGAGCAGTACTTC	CASSETGPLVEQYF
12	once	TRBJ2-3	TRBV2	.	TGTGCCAGCAGTGAGACCGCAGATACGCAGTATTTT	CASSETADTQYF
15	once	TRBJ2-3	TRBV28	.	TGTGCCAGCAGTTTGCAGGACCGAAGCACAGATACGCAGTATTTT	CASSLQDRSTDTQYF
17	.	TRBJ2-7	TRBV27	TRBD1	TGTGCCAGCAGTTTATCCCGCGGGACAGGGTTAGGCTACGAGCAGTACTTC	CASSLSRGTGLGYEQYF
11	.	TRBJ2-3	TRBV10-3	.	TGTGCCATCAGTGCAGTGGATACGCAGTATTTT	CAISAVDTQYF
15	.	TRBJ2-7	TRBV5-5	.	TGTGCCAGCAGCAATTTACTAGGGATAAGTGACGAGCAGTACTTC	CASSNLLGISDEQYF
15	.	TRBJ2-3	TRBV5-1	.	TGCGCCAGCAGCTTGGCCGGGGTGAGCGCAGATACGCAGTATTTT	CASSLAGVSADTQYF
13	.	TRBJ1-1	TRBV7-9	.	TGTGCCAGCAGCTCCGGGGACTACACTGAAGCTTTCTTT	CASSSGDYTEAFF
14	.	TRBJ2-7	TRBV7-9	TRBD1	TGTGCCAGCAGCCCGACAGGGAAAGGCTACGAGCAGTACTTC	CASSPTGKGYEQYF
17	.	TRBJ1-3	TRBV18	.	TGTGCCAGCTCACCACCTCCAGGGGAGAGGACTGGAAACACCATATATTTT	CASSPPPGERTGNTIYF
16	.	TRBJ2-7	TRBV7-7	.	TGTGCTAGCAGCCCGGGTCCGGGTGGATTGAACTACGAGCAGTACTTC	CASSPGPGGLNYEQYF
15	.	TRBJ2-7	TRBV29-1	.	TGCAGCGTTGAAGATGGGCAGGGAGGTCGATACGAGCAGTACTTC	CSVEDGQGGRYEQYF